This entry lists 24 T cell receptor beta chains sequenced from one sample in a study of PD-1 and CTLA-4 blockade in melanoma. Assay used: immunoSEQ multiplex PCR; TCRdb lists only in-frame clones, some missing. The sample has some 21,000 clones; around 88% are singletons. The sequencing used CD8+ T cells from peripheral blood, collected before anti-PD-1 treatment. These receptors were collected from a human donor with melanoma.

This chain connects TRBV6-1 to TRBJ1-2; D is ambiguous. Germline V CDR1 and CDR2: MNHNS, SASEGT. The germline V and J ends were trimmed by 0 bases and 4 bases, with 6 bases remaining between them. CDR3 length: 13 residues. The CDR3 here is CASSEAALYGYTF. The CDR3 DNA sequence: TGTGCCAGCAGTGAAGCGGCCCTCTATGGCTACACCTTC.

The V gene is TRBV27, the J gene TRBJ2-7; 7 bases align to TRBD1. The V and J ends lost 3 bases and 4 bases, in that order; junction bases with no gene match: 3. This CDR3 contains 13 residues. CDR1 and CDR2 from the germline V gene are MNHEY and SMNVEV (reference sequence). DNA of the CDR3: TGTGCCAGCAGTTTCGGACAGGATTACGAGCAGTACTTC. As protein: CASSFGQDYEQYF.

The chain carries TRBV28 and TRBJ2-7; tentative D call: TRBD2 (7 bases). CDR3 length equals 15 residues. Germline lookup yields CDR1 MDHEN and CDR2 SYDVKM. V shed 3 bases and J shed 2 bases, with 14 bases lying between them. The CDR3 sequence: CASSLGGRRPYEQYF. In DNA form, the CDR3 reads TGTGCCAGCAGTTTGGGGGGGCGGAGACCCTACGAGCAGTACTTC.

The table lists this clone with a count of one. This sequence joins TRBV11-2 and TRBJ2-5; D unclear. Germline CDR1 SGHAT, CDR2 FQNNGV. This CDR3 has 14 residues. The V end was cut by 5 bases, the J end by 5 bases, with 15 bases between. The CDR3 region has the DNA TGTGCCAGCAGCCCACGGCCCAGTGGGGAGACCCAGTACTTC. Translation: CASSPRPSGETQYF.

The V and J genes are TRBV19 and TRBJ2-3, with a weak D call TRBD1 (6 bases). This CDR3 is 16 amino acids long. Trimming shortened V by 7 bases and J by 6 bases, and 23 bases separated the two germline ends. Germline V gene lookup returns CDR1 LNHDA and CDR2 SQIVND (reference sequence). CDR3 sequence reads: CASTQGTHRVLDTQYF. CDR3 DNA sequence: TGTGCCAGTACCCAAGGGACACATCGAGTATTGGATACGCAGTATTTT.

The V and J genes are TRBV28 and TRBJ1-5; D not certain. The CDR3 runs 12 residues. V lost 3 bases and J 6 bases, leaving 6 bases between the germline ends. Germline lookup yields CDR1 MDHEN and CDR2 SYDVKM. CDR3: CASSFLGQPQHF. The CDR3 DNA reads TGTGCCAGCAGTTTCCTGGGTCAGCCCCAGCATTTT.

The chain carries TRBV30 and TRBJ1-1; possible D gene TRBD1, 5 bases. Trimming shortened V by 0 bases and J by 1 base, and 9 bases separated the two germline ends. The CDR3 is made up of 14 amino acids. CDR1 and CDR2 from the germline V gene are GTSNPN and SVGIG (reference sequence). The CDR3 loop reads CAWSVPGKNTEAFF. CDR3 DNA: TGTGCCTGGAGTGTTCCAGGGAAGAACACTGAAGCTTTCTTT. The full variable domain, in which reference TRBV30 and TRBJ1-1 provide the parts outside the CDR3, is SQTIHQWPATLVQPVGSPLSLECTVEGTSNPNLYWYRQAAGRGLQLLFYSVGIGQISSEVPQNLSASRPQDRQFILSSKKLLLSDSGFYLCAWSVPGKNTEAFFGQGTRLTVV.

The V call is TRBV7-9, the J call TRBJ2-7; tentative D call: TRBD1 (6 bases). The CDR3 covers 14 residues. Germline V gives CDR1 SEHNR, CDR2 FQNEAQ (reference sequence). V lost 5 bases to trimming and J lost 3 bases, with 14 bases between them. The CDR3 loop reads CASSPIGQNYEQYF. The CDR3 bases are TGTGCCAGCAGCCCGATAGGACAGAACTACGAGCAGTACTTC.

Only one count was recorded for this clone. The chain combines TRBV7-2 with TRBJ2-1; possibly TRBD2 for D (6 bases). Germline V lookup: CDR1 SGHTA, CDR2 FQGNSA. This CDR3 comprises 17 residues. Trimming shortened V by 4 bases and J by 0 bases, and 16 bases separated the two germline ends. CDR3 amino acids: CASSYPSGGVSYNEQFF. Here the CDR3 DNA reads TGTGCCAGCAGCTACCCCTCGGGCGGGGTCTCCTACAATGAGCAGTTCTTC.

The chain combines TRBV2 with TRBJ1-1; TRBD1 aligns across 8 bases. V shed 3 bases and J 0 bases; nucleotides not matched to a gene: 3. The CDR3 is 15 residues long. Germline assignment: CDR1 SNHLY and CDR2 FYNNEI. The CDR3 nucleotides are TGTGCCAGCAGTGACCCGGGACAGGTGAACACTGAAGCTTTCTTT. Amino acids: CASSDPGQVNTEAFF. Full variable domain (rest looked up from reference TRBV2 and TRBJ1-1): EPEVTQTPSHQVTQMGQEVILRCVPISNHLYFYWYRQILGQKVEFLVSFYNNEISEKSEIFDDQFSVERPDGSNFTLKIRSTKLEDSAMYFCASSDPGQVNTEAFFGQGTRLTVV.

CDR3 DNA sequence: TGTGCCAGCAGTCCCACAGGGTTTGTTCAGCCCCAGCATTTT. This encodes CASSPTGFVQPQHF. V and J are TRBV27 and TRBJ1-5; perhaps TRBD1 as D (6 bases). Trimming left V 5 bases short and J 6 bases short, with 14 bases between. Per germline, CDR1 MNHEY and CDR2 SMNVEV (reference sequence). This CDR3 comprises 14 residues.

This sequence joins TRBV28 and TRBJ2-1; D is unclear. CDR3 length equals 14 residues. Germline V gene lookup returns CDR1 MDHEN and CDR2 SYDVKM. Trimming took off 4 bases at V and 5 bases at J, with 12 bases between the two ends. Written as DNA, the CDR3 is TGTGCCAGCAGTTATCCAGGATCTGACAATGAGCAGTTCTTC. This translates into CASSYPGSDNEQFF.

The chain uses TRBV28 and TRBJ2-6, with no clear D. Trimming removed 11 bases at V and 4 bases at J, with 9 bases between. The CDR3 contains 12 residues. Germline V gene lookup returns CDR1 MDHEN and CDR2 SYDVKM. The CDR3 region is CAGRSGANVLTF. The CDR3 bases are TGTGCCGGCCGTTCGGGGGCCAACGTCCTGACTTTC.

The rearrangement links TRBV7-9 to TRBJ2-7; D call uncertain. The CDR3 consists of 15 residues. The V and J ends lost 4 bases and 3 bases respectively, with 16 bases between them. Germline assignment: CDR1 SEHNR and CDR2 FQNEAQ (reference sequence). Here the CDR3 reads CASSSPSAWDYEQYF. In nucleotides, the CDR3 is TGTGCCAGCAGCTCCCCGTCAGCTTGGGACTACGAGCAGTACTTC.

This chain uses TRBV28 with TRBJ2-7; TRBD1 is a possible D gene (5 bases). The CDR3 runs to 15 residues. V lost 5 bases and J 0 bases, leaving 14 bases between the germline ends. Germline CDR1 and CDR2: MDHEN and SYDVKM. As DNA, the CDR3 is TGTGCCAGCAGTCCTTGGGGCGGTAGCTCCTACGAGCAGTACTTC. Amino acid sequence: CASSPWGGSSYEQYF. Together with reference TRBV28 and TRBJ2-7, the CDR3 gives the full variable domain: DVKVTQSSRYLVKRTGEKVFLECVQDMDHENMFWYRQDPGLGLRLIYFSYDVKMKEKGDIPEGYSVSREKKERFSLILESASTNQTSMYLCASSPWGGSSYEQYFGPGTRLTVT.

The chain joins TRBV10-1 to TRBJ1-5; D is ambiguous. This CDR3 contains 16 residues. Germline V gene sequence: CDR1 WNHNN, CDR2 SYGVQD (reference sequence). The V end lost 6 bases, the J end lost 9 bases, and 24 bases lay between the germline ends. CDR3 nucleotides: TGCGCCAGCAGGGAATGTCCGGGTGAGCGGGATCGGCCCCAGCATTTT. The encoded protein is CASRECPGERDRPQHF.

This chain connects TRBV5-8 to TRBJ2-7, with D possibly matching TRBD2 (5 bases). Between the trimmed V and J ends, which lost 5 bases and 3 bases, there was a span of 12 bases. CDR1 is SGHTS, CDR2 YDEGEE, per germline. CDR3 size: 13 residues. CDR3 DNA: TGTGCCAGCAGGCGGACTGGATACTACGAGCAGTACTTC. It encodes CASRRTGYYEQYF.

V and J are TRBV27 and TRBJ2-3; perhaps D is TRBD1 or TRBD2 (6 bases each). The germline CDR1 and CDR2 sequences are MNHEY and SMNVEV (reference sequence). The CDR3 runs to 15 residues. V shed 4 bases and J shed 2 bases, with 13 bases lying between them. CDR3 DNA sequence: TGTGCCAGCAGTTGGGGGGCCGAAACCACAGATACGCAGTATTTT. It yields the protein CASSWGAETTDTQYF.

V is TRBV27 and J is TRBJ1-2; 9 nucleotides match TRBD1. The CDR3 sequence is 12 residues long. CDR1 is MNHEY and CDR2 is SMNVEV in the germline V gene (reference sequence). The V segment lost 6 bases and the J segment 8 bases; nucleotides outside the gene matches: 4. The CDR3 DNA reads TGTGCCAGCAGACAGGGGGCAGGGGGCTACACCTTC. It yields the protein CASRQGAGGYTF.

This clone appeared a single time. The V gene is TRBV29-1, the J gene TRBJ1-1, with D possibly TRBD1 on 6 matching bases. V was clipped by 0 bases and J by 5 bases, with 13 bases between them. In germline, CDR1 is SQVTM, CDR2 ANQGSEA. The CDR3 length is 14 residues. As DNA, the CDR3 is TGCAGCGTTGAAGATCGGCGCAGGGGAACTGAAGCTTTCTTT. Amino acid sequence: CSVEDRRRGTEAFF.

The rearrangement links TRBV28 to TRBJ2-7; D remains ambiguous. This CDR3 spans 11 amino acids. Germline CDR1 MDHEN, CDR2 SYDVKM. Between the trimmed V and J ends, which lost 6 bases and 3 bases, there was a span of 6 bases. The CDR3 DNA reads as TGTGCCAGCAGAGAAGGCTACGAGCAGTACTTC. This codes for CASREGYEQYF.

The chain combines TRBV28 with TRBJ1-5; 9 nucleotides align to TRBD1. Trimming took 5 bases from V and 1 from J; bases not matched to a gene: 9. Germline CDR1 reads MDHEN; CDR2 reads SYDVKM. The CDR3 sequence is 17 residues long. The CDR3, as DNA: TGTGCCAGCAGTCACATGCCGGGACAGGGAAGCAATCAGCCCCAGCATTTT. Residues: CASSHMPGQGSNQPQHF.

The chain is built from TRBV4-2 and TRBJ1-1; D might be TRBD1 (5 bases). The length of the CDR3 is 13 residues. V was pared by 4 bases and J by 5 bases, with 11 bases between. Germline V lookup: CDR1 LGHNA, CDR2 YNFKEQ. The CDR3 region has the DNA TGTGCCAGCAGCCCGGGTCCAGGGACTGAAGCTTTCTTT. Translated: CASSPGPGTEAFF.

The rearrangement uses TRBV30 and TRBJ2-7; D call uncertain. This CDR3 region has 11 residues. Germline CDR1 is GTSNPN and CDR2 is SVGIG (reference sequence). V was shortened by 1 base and J by 2 bases, with 3 bases between the two germline ends. CDR3 sequence (DNA): TGTGCCTGGAGTGACCCCTACGAGCAGTACTTC. Protein: CAWSDPYEQYF.